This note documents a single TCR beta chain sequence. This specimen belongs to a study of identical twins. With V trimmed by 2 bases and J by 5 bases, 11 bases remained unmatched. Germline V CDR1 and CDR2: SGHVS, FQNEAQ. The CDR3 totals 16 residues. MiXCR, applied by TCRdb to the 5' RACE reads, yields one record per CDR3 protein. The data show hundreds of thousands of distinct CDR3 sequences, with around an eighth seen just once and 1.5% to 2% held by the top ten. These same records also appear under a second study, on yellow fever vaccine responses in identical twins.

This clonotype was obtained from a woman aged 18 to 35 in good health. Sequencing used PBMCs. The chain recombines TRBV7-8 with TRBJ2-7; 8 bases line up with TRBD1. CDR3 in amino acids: CASSLRQGAYRNEQYF. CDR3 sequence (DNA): TGTGCCAGCAGCTTAAGGCAGGGGGCTTATAGAAACGAGCAGTACTTC.